One sample yielded the 13 T cell receptor beta chains listed below, sequenced in a study of blood T cell repertoires in COVID-19 (TCRdb year 2020). To prepare the library, the immunoSEQ multiplex PCR assay was applied. Drawn from immuneACCESS, this table holds only the in-frame rearrangements with V and J called that TCRdb kept. Clones are partly lost; checked studies trace under half to an unresolved V gene and leave the rest unexplained. The sample yields 80,000 or so clones; 75% to 90% were counted once. The ten largest clones add up to around 4.8% of the sample. Sequenced: peripheral blood. These receptors were taken from a woman in her 70s with acute or convalescent COVID-19.

This clone was picked up one time. The rearrangement links TRBV6-5 to TRBJ1-1, with D hard to call. CDR1 and CDR2 (germline): MNHEY, SVGAGI. V lost 2 bases and J 5 bases, leaving 9 bases between the germline ends. This CDR3 comprises 13 residues. The CDR3 DNA sequence: TGTGCCAGCAGTTACCAGCGGGCGACTGAAGCTTTCTTT. Translated: CASSYQRATEAFF.

This chain joins TRBV4-3 and TRBJ1-2; D is possibly TRBD1 (6 bases). Germline CDR1 is LGHNA and CDR2 is YSLEER. This CDR3 is built from 15 residues. The germline V and J ends were trimmed by 0 bases and 5 bases, with 13 bases remaining between them. The chain's CDR3 is CASSQDRGGGYGYTF. The DNA of the CDR3 is TGCGCCAGCAGCCAAGATAGGGGGGGTGGATATGGCTACACCTTC.

The chain recombines TRBV7-6 with TRBJ2-6; maybe TRBD1 (6 bases). Germline values: CDR1 SGHVS, CDR2 FNYEAQ. Trimming took 4 bases from V and 4 from J, leaving 11 bases between them. This CDR3 has 15 residues. CDR3 nucleotide sequence: TGTGCCAGCAGCTCAGGGGTTACCGGGGCCAACGTCCTGACTTTC. Translating it yields CASSSGVTGANVLTF.

In this sample, this clone turned up once. The CDR3 nucleotides read TGTGCCAGCAGCTTGGGGCGGGGGGCCCAAGAGACCCAGTACTTC. Amino acid sequence: CASSLGRGAQETQYF. This chain uses TRBV5-8 with TRBJ2-5, with TRBD2 identical over 8 bases. J was trimmed by 1 base and V by 0 bases; bases with no gene match: 2. Germline V gene lookup returns CDR1 SGHTS and CDR2 YDEGEE. This CDR3 spans 15 amino acids.

The J gene is TRBJ1-1, the V gene TRBV6-5, with a tentative D call TRBD1 (5 bases). Germline assignment: CDR1 MNHEY and CDR2 SVGAGI. Trimming stripped 7 bases from V and 1 base from J, with 16 bases between. This CDR3 is built from 15 residues. The chain's CDR3 is CASNFQTGGNTEAFF. The CDR3 coding sequence is TGTGCCAGCAACTTTCAGACCGGGGGGAACACTGAAGCTTTCTTT.

The rearrangement links TRBV6-5 to TRBJ1-5; no firm D call. Per germline, CDR1 MNHEY and CDR2 SVGAGI. This CDR3 comprises 15 residues. V lost 0 bases, J lost 5 bases, and 11 bases lay in between. CDR3 sequence: CASSYSGNVDQPQHF. In nucleotides, the CDR3 is TGTGCCAGCAGTTACTCCGGGAATGTCGATCAGCCCCAGCATTTT.

This chain connects TRBV12-3 or TRBV12-4 to TRBJ2-5; 8 nucleotides agree with TRBD2. This CDR3 contains 13 residues. Trimming at V came to 7 bases and at J to 5 bases, leaving 6 bases not matched to a gene. DNA of the CDR3: TGTGCCAGCACCGGGGGGGCCCGGGAGACCCAGTACTTC. Translating gives CASTGGARETQYF.

In this sample, this clone turned up a few times. The chain is built from TRBV7-2 and TRBJ2-2, with TRBD1 as a possible D gene (6 bases). This CDR3 has 14 residues. Trimming removed 3 bases at V and 7 bases at J, with 12 bases between. Germline CDR1 is SGHTA and CDR2 is FQGNSA. CDR3 sequence (DNA): TGTGCCAGCAGCTTCACAGGGTATAACGGGGAGCTGTTTTTT. It translates to CASSFTGYNGELFF.

CDR3 in amino acids: CASSPQGFSNTEAFF. CDR3 coding DNA: TGTGCCAGCAGCCCCCAGGGATTTTCTAACACTGAAGCTTTCTTT. This sequence joins TRBV9 and TRBJ1-1, with D maybe TRBD1 (5 bases). The CDR3 has 15 amino acids. The ends were cut back, 4 bases at V and 2 bases at J, with 15 bases in the middle. Per the germline V gene, CDR1 is SGDLS and CDR2 is YYNGEE. The whole variable domain, remainder taken from reference TRBV9 and TRBJ1-1, is DSGVTQTPKHLITATGQRVTLRCSPRSGDLSVYWYQQSLDQGLQFLIQYYNGEERAKGNILERFSAQQFPDLHSELNLSSLELGDSALYFCASSPQGFSNTEAFFGQGTRLTVV.

This chain links TRBV5-1 with TRBJ2-2, with D possibly TRBD2 on 8 matching bases. With 3 bases removed from V and 1 base from J, the gap between germline ends came to 31 bases. There are 22 residues in the CDR3. Germline CDR1 reads SGHRS; CDR2 reads YFSETQ. As DNA, the CDR3 is TGCGCCAGCAGCTCCGACTGGATTATACAGGGGACTAGTATATGGAACACCGGGGAGCTGTTTTTT. Its protein product is CASSSDWIIQGTSIWNTGELFF. Full variable domain (rest looked up from reference TRBV5-1 and TRBJ2-2): KAGVTQTPRYLIKTRGQQVTLSCSPISGHRSVSWYQQTPGQGLQFLFEYFSETQRNKGNFPGRFSGRQFSNSRSEMNVSTLELGDSALYLCASSSDWIIQGTSIWNTGELFFGEGSRLTVL.

The chain is built from TRBV9 and TRBJ2-3; D ambiguous. V was trimmed by 3 bases and J by 1 base, leaving 6 bases between them. The CDR3 has 13 residues. Germline CDR1 SGDLS, CDR2 YYNGEE. The CDR3 is CASSGAGTDTQYF. Written as DNA, the CDR3 is TGTGCCAGCAGCGGGGCCGGCACAGATACGCAGTATTTT.

V and J are TRBV6-5 and TRBJ1-1; D may be TRBD1 (6 bases). Per the germline V gene, CDR1 is MNHEY and CDR2 is SVGAGI. V was cut by 6 bases and J by 1 base, with 12 bases left in between. The CDR3 length is 14 residues. The CDR3 region is CASRRTAQNTEAFF. The DNA of the CDR3 is TGTGCCAGCAGGCGGACAGCCCAGAACACTGAAGCTTTCTTT.

This clone showed up just once. The V gene is TRBV27, the J gene TRBJ2-3; possible D gene TRBD1, 6 bases. V gave up 5 bases and J gave up 0 bases, with 18 bases separating them. CDR1 is MNHEY and CDR2 is SMNVEV in the germline V gene (reference sequence). The CDR3 covers 17 residues. The CDR3 loop reads CASSPPPQGWSTDTQYF. The CDR3 nucleotides read TGTGCCAGCAGTCCACCACCACAGGGTTGGAGCACAGATACGCAGTATTTT.